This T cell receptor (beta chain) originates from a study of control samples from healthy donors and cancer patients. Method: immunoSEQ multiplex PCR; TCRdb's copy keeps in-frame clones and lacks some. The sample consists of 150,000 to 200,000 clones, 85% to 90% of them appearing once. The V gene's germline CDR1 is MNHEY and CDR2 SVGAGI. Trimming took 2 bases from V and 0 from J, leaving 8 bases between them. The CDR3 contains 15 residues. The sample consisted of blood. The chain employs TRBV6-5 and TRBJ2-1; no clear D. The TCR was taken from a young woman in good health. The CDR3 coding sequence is TGTGCCAGCAGTTACGCACCGAGCTCCTACAATGAGCAGTTCTTC. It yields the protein CASSYAPSSYNEQFF.